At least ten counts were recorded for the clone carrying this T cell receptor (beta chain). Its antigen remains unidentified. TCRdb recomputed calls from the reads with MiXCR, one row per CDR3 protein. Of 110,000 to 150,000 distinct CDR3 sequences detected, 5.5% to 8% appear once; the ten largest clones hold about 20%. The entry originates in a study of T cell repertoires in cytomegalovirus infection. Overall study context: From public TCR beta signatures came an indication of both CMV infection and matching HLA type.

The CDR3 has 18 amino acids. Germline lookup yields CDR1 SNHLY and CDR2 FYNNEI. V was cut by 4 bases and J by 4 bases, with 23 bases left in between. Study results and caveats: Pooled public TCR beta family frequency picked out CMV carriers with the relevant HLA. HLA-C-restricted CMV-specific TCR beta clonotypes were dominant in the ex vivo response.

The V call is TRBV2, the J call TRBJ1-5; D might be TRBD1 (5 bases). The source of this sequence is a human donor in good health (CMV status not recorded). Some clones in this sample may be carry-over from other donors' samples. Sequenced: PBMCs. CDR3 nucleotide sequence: TGTGCCAGCAGTGGTCTCGGGACTCACTTTATTGGGAATCAGCCCCAGCATTTT. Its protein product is CASSGLGTHFIGNQPQHF.